This entry concerns a single T cell receptor (beta chain). Its target antigen remains unknown. No quality values exist for individual bases; no much larger clone is one base distant. The data stem from a study of shared clonotypes between healthy human individuals (dated by TCRdb to 2020 to 2021). Notes on the research overall: A few men and a couple of women, aged 18 to 49 years, made up the cohort. For each donor, CD4 naive and CD4 memory were each run on three plates, CD8 naive on two plates, and CD8 memory on one plate. To estimate repertoire size and how much clonotype sharing occurs between individuals, the study deeply sequenced the blood TCR repertoires of roughly 5 healthy adults. Libraries were prepared and TCR repertoires were sequenced by different laboratories using diverse techniques, in order to increase sequencing depth and limit assay-specific biases. Per donor, leukapheresis produced somewhere between about 0.94 and 9.5 billion PBMCs. Findings and caveats that apply to the study as a whole: Pairwise subsampling led to the expectation that sequencing depth would affect the degree of clonotype sharing among donors. Sampling was limited to blood, and TCR repertoires in tissue likely differ from TCR repertoires in blood. Naive subsets generally had larger estimated clonotype richness than memory subsets did. Compared with non-shared clonotypes, clonotypes shared by all four sorted-subset donors had higher generation probabilities. The small number of donors limited the genetic and exposure-history diversity represented. Rarefaction of sorted-subset datasets indicated incomplete sequencing despite the large sequencing depth. Sharing across four donors was observed for roughly 5.4% of naive CD4, about 4% of naive CD8, roughly 2.4% of memory CD4, and approximately 0.41% of memory CD8 clonotypes.

Healthy HIV-negative adults with no recently reported acute infections or vaccinations were included as donors. Every donor was a Caucasian adult residing in Nashville, Tennessee, USA. Magnetic negative selection was used to enrich CD4+ T cells, after which naive cells were positively selected on CD45RA and the negative fraction became the memory subset. After blood collection by leukapheresis, PBMCs were isolated using Ficoll-Histopaque density gradient centrifugation and then cryopreserved in the vapor phase of liquid nitrogen. Analytical flow cytometry was used to check the purity and quantity of each magnetically sorted T cell population. From each sorted fraction, genomic DNA was isolated and quantified by UV absorbance on a Nanodrop 2000c. TCR CDR3 regions were amplified from genomic DNA by multiplex PCR using the deep immunoSEQ assay. Extracted genomic DNA from each cell subset was spread evenly across all wells of several immunoSEQ 96-well plates, with each plate serving as a replicate. Each replicate PCR for sorted subsets received about 220 ng genomic DNA, equal to tens of thousands of T cell genomes. Purified libraries were measured with a Qubit 3.0 fluorometer, size-checked on a Bioanalyzer 2100, and measured again with the KAPA Library Quantification kit. A separate single-read 150-cycle Illumina NextSeq 550 flow cell was used to sequence each immunoSEQ 96-well plate. The published analysis was carried out like this. Because the immunoSEQ output included only junctional sequences and no quality scores, the filtering could not be the same as the filtering used for full-length reads. Sequences were annotated with PyIR, a Python wrapper for IgBLAST v1.9, using IMGT germline references to assign V/J genes and CDR3. Any read was removed if the V/J assignment was weak (E-value above 1e-6), the CDR3 was missing, or the read contained stop codons, out-of-frame junctions, or ambiguous translated residues. V3J clonotypes were defined as sequences sharing the same inferred V gene, J gene, and CDR3 amino acid sequence. Percentage overlap between repertoires was calculated by dividing the number of shared unique clonotypes by the size of the smaller repertoire. RTK rarefaction, the Chao1 estimator, and Recon v2.1 estimates of unobserved clonotypes were used to assess repertoire richness. Generation probabilities were computed with OLGA for all TCRbeta clonotypes obtained by the gDNA method from several donors. What TCRdb holds here is the immuneACCESS table cut down to in-frame rearrangements. Part of the clones is not present; checked against another copy, under half of the missing clones reflect an unresolved V gene, and the others are unexplained. The V and J calls and clone size were taken over from that table, and D and trimming were inferred from the DNA. Present in this sample are a few million clones, about 92% of which were seen just once. Around 0.15% of the sample lies in the top ten.

The CDR3 spans 15 residues, from the cysteine through the phenylalanine. The entry retains the CDR3 DNA only, 45 bases that are in frame from base 1. For CDR1 and CDR2, the germline V gene lists SGDLS and YYNGEE. V is cut back by 4 bases and J by 1 base, with 7 bases in the junction unmatched. The V gene is TRBV9 and the J gene is TRBJ1-1; TRBD1 aligns with 7 central bases. Sequencing input: naive CD4+ T cells sorted from blood. What this sample's cell subset or site label stands for: CD45RA+ positively selected. This TCR was sampled from a man younger than 30 in good health. Read as DNA, the sequence is TGTGCCAGCAGCCCAGACAGGGAGGGGAACACTGAAGCTTTCTTT. Its coded protein is CASSPDREGNTEAFF.